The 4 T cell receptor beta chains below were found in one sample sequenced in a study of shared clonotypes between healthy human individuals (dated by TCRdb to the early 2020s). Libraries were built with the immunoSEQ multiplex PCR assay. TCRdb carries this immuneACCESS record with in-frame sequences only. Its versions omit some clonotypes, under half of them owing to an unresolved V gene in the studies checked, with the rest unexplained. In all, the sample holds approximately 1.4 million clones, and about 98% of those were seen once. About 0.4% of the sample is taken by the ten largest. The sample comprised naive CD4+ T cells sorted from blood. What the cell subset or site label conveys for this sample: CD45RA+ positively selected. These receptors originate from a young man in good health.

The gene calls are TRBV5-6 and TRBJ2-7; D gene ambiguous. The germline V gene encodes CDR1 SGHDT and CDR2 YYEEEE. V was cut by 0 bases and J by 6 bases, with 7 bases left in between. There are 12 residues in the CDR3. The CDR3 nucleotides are TGTGCCAGCAGCTTGGCCCATACCGAGCAGTACTTC. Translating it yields CASSLAHTEQYF.

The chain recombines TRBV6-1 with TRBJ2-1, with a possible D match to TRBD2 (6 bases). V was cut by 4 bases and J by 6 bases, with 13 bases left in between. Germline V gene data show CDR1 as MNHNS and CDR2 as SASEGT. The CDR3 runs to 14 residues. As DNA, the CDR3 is TGTGCCAGCAGTGGAACCGGGAGAACCAATGAGCAGTTCTTC. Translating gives CASSGTGRTNEQFF.

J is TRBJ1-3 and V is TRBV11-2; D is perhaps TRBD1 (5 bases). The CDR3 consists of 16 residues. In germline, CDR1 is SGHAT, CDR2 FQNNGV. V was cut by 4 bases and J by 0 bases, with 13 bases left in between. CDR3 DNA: TGTGCCAGCAGCTGGGGACGGGGAGCCTCTGGAAACACCATATATTTT. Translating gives CASSWGRGASGNTIYF.

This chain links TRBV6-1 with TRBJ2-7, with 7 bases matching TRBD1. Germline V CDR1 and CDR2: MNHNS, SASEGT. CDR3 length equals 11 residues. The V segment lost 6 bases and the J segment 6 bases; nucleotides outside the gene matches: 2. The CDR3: CASRRTGEQYF. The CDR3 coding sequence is TGTGCCAGCAGAAGGACAGGCGAGCAGTACTTC.